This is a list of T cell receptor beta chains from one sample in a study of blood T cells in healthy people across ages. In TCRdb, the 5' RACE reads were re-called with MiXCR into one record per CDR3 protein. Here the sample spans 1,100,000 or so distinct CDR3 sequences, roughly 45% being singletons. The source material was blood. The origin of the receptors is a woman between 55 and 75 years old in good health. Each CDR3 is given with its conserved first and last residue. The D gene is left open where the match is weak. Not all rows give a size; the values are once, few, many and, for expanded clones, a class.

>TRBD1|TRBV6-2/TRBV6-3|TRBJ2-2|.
CASSSGTGYTGELFF
TGTGCCAGCAGTTCCGGGACAGGGTACACCGGGGAGCTGTTTTTT
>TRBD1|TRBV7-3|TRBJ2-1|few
CASSSTGGGHEQFF
TGTGCCAGCAGCTCCACAGGGGGCGGGCATGAGCAGTTCTTC
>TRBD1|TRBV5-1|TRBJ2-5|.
CASSLETGGLDKETQYF
TGCGCCAGCAGCTTGGAGACAGGGGGCTTAGATAAAGAGACCCAGTACTTC
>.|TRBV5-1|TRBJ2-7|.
CASSLIVRENEQYF
TGCGCCAGCAGCTTGATAGTTCGGGAGAACGAGCAGTACTTC
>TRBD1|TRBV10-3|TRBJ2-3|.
CAIRGQGSTDTQYF
TGTGCCATCAGGGGACAGGGAAGCACAGATACGCAGTATTTT
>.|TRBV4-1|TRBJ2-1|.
CASSQDPAWSSSYNEQFF
TGCGCCAGCAGCCAAGATCCGGCGTGGTCGAGCTCCTACAATGAGCAGTTCTTC
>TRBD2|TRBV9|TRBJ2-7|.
CASSKRDGTYEQYF
TGTGCCAGCAGCAAGCGGGACGGCACCTACGAGCAGTACTTC
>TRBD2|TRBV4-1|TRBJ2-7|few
CASSQAASGTSGTNREQYF
TGCGCCAGCAGCCAAGCGGCCTCCGGGACTAGCGGGACCAATCGCGAGCAGTACTTC
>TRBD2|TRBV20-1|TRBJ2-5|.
CSARAASGRSQETQYF
TGCAGTGCTAGAGCGGCAAGCGGGAGGTCCCAAGAGACCCAGTACTTC
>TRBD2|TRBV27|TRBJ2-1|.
CASSFSASGRVNEQFF
TGTGCCAGCAGTTTCTCGGCAAGCGGGAGGGTTAATGAGCAGTTCTTC
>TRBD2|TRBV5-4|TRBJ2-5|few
CASSQGLAGTETQYF
TGTGCCAGCAGCCAGGGACTAGCGGGGACGGAGACCCAGTACTTC
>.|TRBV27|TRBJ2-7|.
CASSFGEVTNEQYF
TGTGCCAGCAGTTTCGGAGAGGTTACCAATGAGCAGTACTTC
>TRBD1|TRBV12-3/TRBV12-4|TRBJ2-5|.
CASSFNQGVGETQYF
TGTGCCAGCAGTTTCAACCAGGGGGTCGGGGAGACCCAGTACTTC
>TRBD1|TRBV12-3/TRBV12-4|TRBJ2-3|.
CASSFHHPGQSSADTQYF
TGTGCCAGCAGTTTTCATCACCCGGGACAGTCATCCGCAGATACGCAGTATTTT
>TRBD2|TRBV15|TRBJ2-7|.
CATSREAGGLGEQYF
TGTGCCACCAGCAGAGAGGCGGGAGGGCTGGGCGAGCAGTACTTC
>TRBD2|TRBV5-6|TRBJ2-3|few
CASSLLAGGITDTQYF
TGTGCCAGCAGCTTGCTAGCGGGAGGGATCACAGATACGCAGTATTTT
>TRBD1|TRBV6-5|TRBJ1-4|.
CATKTGGGGEKLFF
TGTGCCACCAAAACAGGGGGCGGAGGGGAAAAACTGTTTTTT
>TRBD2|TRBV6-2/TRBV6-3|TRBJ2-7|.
CASRSPGLAGEQYF
TGTGCCAGCAGATCCCCCGGACTAGCGGGTGAGCAGTACTTC
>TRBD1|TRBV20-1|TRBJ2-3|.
CSAPEDRGQDTQYF
TGCAGTGCGCCGGAGGACAGGGGGCAAGATACGCAGTATTTT
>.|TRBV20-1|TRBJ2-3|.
CSARGGRGTTSSTDTQYF
TGCAGTGCTAGGGGGGGGAGGGGGACTACCTCTAGCACAGATACGCAGTATTTT
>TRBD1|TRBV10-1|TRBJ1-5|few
CASRPGQGVQPQHF
TGCGCCAGCAGGCCCGGACAGGGGGTACAGCCCCAGCATTTT
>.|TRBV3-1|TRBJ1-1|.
CASSQSGESEAFF
TGTGCCAGCAGCCAATCGGGAGAATCTGAAGCTTTCTTT
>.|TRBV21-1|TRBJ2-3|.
CASTQLSTDTQYF
TGTGCCAGCACCCAGCTGAGCACAGATACGCAGTATTTT
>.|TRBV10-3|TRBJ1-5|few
CAISQAGGANQPQHF
TGTGCCATCAGTCAGGCGGGTGGGGCCAATCAGCCCCAGCATTTT
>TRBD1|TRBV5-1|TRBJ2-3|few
CASSTKSGTGADTQYF
TGCGCCAGCAGCACCAAGTCCGGGACAGGGGCAGATACGCAGTATTTT
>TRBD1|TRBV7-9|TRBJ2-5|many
CASSFGQGQETQYF
TGTGCCAGCAGTTTTGGACAGGGCCAAGAGACCCAGTACTTC
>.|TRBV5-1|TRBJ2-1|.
CASSVAALGNEQFF
TGCGCCAGCAGCGTGGCTGCTTTGGGCAATGAGCAGTTCTTC
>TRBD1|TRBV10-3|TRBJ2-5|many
CAISDWTGGETQYF
TGTGCCATCAGTGACTGGACAGGGGGAGAGACCCAGTACTTC
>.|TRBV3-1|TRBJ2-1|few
CASSEGTVNEQFF
TGTGCCAGCTCCGAAGGGACCGTCAATGAGCAGTTCTTC
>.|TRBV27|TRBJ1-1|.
CASSPGGKEAFF
TGTGCCAGCAGTCCCGGGGGGAAGGAAGCTTTCTTT
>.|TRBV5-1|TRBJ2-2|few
CASSLAGTANTGELFF
TGCGCCAGCAGCTTGGCCGGGACGGCTAACACCGGGGAGCTGTTTTTT
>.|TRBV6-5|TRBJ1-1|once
CASSYLQGNEAFF
TGTGCCAGCAGTTACCTACAGGGCAACGAAGCTTTCTTT
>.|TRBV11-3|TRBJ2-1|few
CASSKGDEQFF
TGTGCCAGCAGCAAGGGGGATGAGCAGTTCTTC
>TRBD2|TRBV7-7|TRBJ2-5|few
CASSVAGGEETQYF
TGTGCCAGCAGTGTAGCGGGAGGTGAGGAGACCCAGTACTTC
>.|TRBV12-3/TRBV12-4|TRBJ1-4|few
CASLRATNEKLFF
TGTGCCAGCTTGCGGGCAACTAATGAAAAACTGTTTTTT
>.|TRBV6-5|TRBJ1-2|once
CASSPGRWNYGYTF
TGTGCCAGCAGCCCAGGACGGTGGAATTATGGCTACACCTTC